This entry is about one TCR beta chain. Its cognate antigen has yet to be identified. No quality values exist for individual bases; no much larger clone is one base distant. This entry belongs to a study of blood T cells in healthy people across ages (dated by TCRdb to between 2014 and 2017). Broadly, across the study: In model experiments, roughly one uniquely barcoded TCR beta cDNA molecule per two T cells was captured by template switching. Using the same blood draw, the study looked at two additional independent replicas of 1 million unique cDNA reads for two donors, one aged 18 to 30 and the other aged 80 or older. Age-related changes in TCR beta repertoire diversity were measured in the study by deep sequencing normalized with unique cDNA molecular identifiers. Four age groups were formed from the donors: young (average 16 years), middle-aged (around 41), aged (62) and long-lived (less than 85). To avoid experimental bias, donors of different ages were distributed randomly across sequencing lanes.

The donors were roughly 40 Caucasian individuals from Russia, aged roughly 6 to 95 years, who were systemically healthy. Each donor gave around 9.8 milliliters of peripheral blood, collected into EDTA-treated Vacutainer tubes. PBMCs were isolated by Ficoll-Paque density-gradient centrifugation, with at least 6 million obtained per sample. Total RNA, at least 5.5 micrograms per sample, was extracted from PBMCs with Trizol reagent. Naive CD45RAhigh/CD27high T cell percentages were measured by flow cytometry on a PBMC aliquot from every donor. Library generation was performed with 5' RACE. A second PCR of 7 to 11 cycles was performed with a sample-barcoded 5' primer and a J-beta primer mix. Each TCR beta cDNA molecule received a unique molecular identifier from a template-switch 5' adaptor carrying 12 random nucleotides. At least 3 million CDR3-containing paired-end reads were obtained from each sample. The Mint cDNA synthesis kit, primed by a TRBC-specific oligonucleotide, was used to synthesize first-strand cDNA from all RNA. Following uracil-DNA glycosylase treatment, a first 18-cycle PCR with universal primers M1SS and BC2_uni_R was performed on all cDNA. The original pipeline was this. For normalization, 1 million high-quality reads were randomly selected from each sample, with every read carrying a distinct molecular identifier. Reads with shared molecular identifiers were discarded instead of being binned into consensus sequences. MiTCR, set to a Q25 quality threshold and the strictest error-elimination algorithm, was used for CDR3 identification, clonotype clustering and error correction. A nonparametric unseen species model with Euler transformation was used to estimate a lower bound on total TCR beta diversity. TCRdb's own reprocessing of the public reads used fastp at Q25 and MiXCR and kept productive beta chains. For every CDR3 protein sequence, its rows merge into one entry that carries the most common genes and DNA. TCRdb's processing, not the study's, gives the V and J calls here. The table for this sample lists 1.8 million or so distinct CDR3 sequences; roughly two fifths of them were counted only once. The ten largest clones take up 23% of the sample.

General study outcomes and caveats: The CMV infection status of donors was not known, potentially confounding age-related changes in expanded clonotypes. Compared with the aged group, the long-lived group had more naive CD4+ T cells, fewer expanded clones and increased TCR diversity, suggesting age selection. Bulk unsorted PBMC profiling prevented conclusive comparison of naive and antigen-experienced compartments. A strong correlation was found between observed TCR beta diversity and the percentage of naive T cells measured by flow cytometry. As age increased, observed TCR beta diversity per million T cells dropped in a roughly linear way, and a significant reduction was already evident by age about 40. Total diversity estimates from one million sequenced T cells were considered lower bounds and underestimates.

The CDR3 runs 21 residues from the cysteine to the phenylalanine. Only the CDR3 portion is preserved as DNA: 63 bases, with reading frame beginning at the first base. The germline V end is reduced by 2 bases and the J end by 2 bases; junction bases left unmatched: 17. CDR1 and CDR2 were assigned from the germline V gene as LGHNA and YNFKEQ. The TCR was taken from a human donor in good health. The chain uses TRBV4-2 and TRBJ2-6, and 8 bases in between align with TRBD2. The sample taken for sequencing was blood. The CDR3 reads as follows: CASSQRVLLQARGAGANVLTF. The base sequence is TGTGCCAGCAGCCAAAGGGTCTTGCTGCAGGCGCGGGGGGCTGGGGCCAACGTCCTGACTTTC.